These 21 T cell receptor beta chains share one sample of origin, sequenced in a study of blood T cell repertoires in COVID-19. The repertoire was sequenced with immunoSEQ multiplex PCR; TCRdb's copy has only in-frame clones and lacks some. The table records 190,000 or so clones, 87% of them present only once. The source material was PBMCs or T cells enriched from blood (not recorded which). The receptor set was obtained from a woman aged 25 to 39 who had recovered from COVID-19.

The chain has TRBV7-8 and TRBJ1-3, with 7 bases identical to TRBD1. The CDR3 runs to 16 residues. Losses at the gene ends were 5 bases for V and 3 bases for J; bases not matched to a gene: 10. Germline CDR1 reads SGHVS; CDR2 reads FQNEAQ. CDR3 DNA sequence: TGTGCCAGCAGCGTACAGACAGGGAGAGGTGGAAACACCATATATTTT. Translated, it gives CASSVQTGRGGNTIYF.

This clone was counted between two and nine times. V gene TRBV5-4 combines with J gene TRBJ2-7, with TRBD1 matching 10 bases. V lost 3 bases to trimming and J lost 2 bases; unmatched junction nucleotides: 2. The CDR3 is made up of 14 amino acids. Germline V gene sequence: CDR1 SGHNT, CDR2 YYREEE (reference sequence). CDR3 nucleotides: TGTGCCAGCAGCTCCGGACAGGGGGCCTACGAGCAGTACTTC. Encoded protein: CASSSGQGAYEQYF.

There are a few counts of this clone. The rearrangement uses TRBV7-9 and TRBJ2-7, with 7 bases that match TRBD2. The CDR3 totals 13 residues. After removal of 3 bases from V and 6 bases from J, the junction contained 5 bases not matched to a gene. CDR1 is SEHNR, CDR2 FQNEAQ, per germline (reference sequence). In nucleotides, the CDR3 is TGTGCCAGCAGCTTGGGAGGGAGAGGCGAGCAGTACTTC. This translates into CASSLGGRGEQYF.

The table lists this clone with a few counts. The chain has TRBV27 and TRBJ1-1; TRBD1 matches 7 bases. CDR3 length equals 15 residues. Trimming at V came to 6 bases and at J to 5 bases, leaving 12 bases not matched to a gene. CDR1 MNHEY and CDR2 SMNVEV come from the germline V gene (reference sequence). CDR3 bases: TGTGCCAGCAGCAGAATCGACAGGGTCCGGACTGAAGCTTTCTTT. Translating gives CASSRIDRVRTEAFF.

In this sample, this clone turned up once. The rearrangement uses TRBV7-2 and TRBJ2-7; D not resolved. The V end lost 4 bases, the J end lost 0 bases, and 10 bases lay between the germline ends. CDR1 is SGHTA, CDR2 FQGNSA, per germline. The CDR3 contains 14 residues. This CDR3 is CASSSSVSSYEQYF. CDR3 DNA sequence: TGTGCCAGCAGCTCCTCGGTGAGCTCCTACGAGCAGTACTTC.

This chain joins TRBV24-1 and TRBJ2-3; 7 bases map to TRBD1. CDR1 is KGHDR and CDR2 is SFDVKD in the germline V gene. V dropped 5 bases and J dropped 2; count of bases not matched to a gene: 6. This CDR3 spans 15 amino acids. The CDR3 spells CATSAYRGFTDTQYF. The CDR3 nucleotides are TGTGCCACCAGTGCATACAGGGGATTCACAGATACGCAGTATTTT.

The chain employs TRBV6-1 and TRBJ1-3; TRBD1 might be the D (6 bases). From germline, CDR1 is MNHNS and CDR2 SASEGT. V was cut by 7 bases and J by 0 bases, with 19 bases left in between. The CDR3 is made up of 17 amino acids. The CDR3 DNA is TGTGCCAGCAATGACGGACAGCTCACCGCCTCTGGAAACACCATATATTTT. This encodes CASNDGQLTASGNTIYF.

In its sample, this clone was seen a few times. V is TRBV30 and J is TRBJ1-5, with no clear D. The CDR3 spans 13 residues. The V gene lost 2 bases and the J gene lost 8 bases, with 13 bases spanning the gap. Germline loops: CDR1 GTSNPN, CDR2 SVGIG (reference sequence). CDR3 loop: CAWSYREGKPQHF. The CDR3 coding sequence is TGTGCCTGGAGTTATAGGGAGGGTAAGCCCCAGCATTTT.

The genes are TRBV19 and TRBJ1-5, with a weak D call TRBD1 (6 bases). V lost 1 base to trimming and J lost 1 base, with 11 bases between them. Germline V gene sequence: CDR1 LNHDA, CDR2 SQIVND (reference sequence). This CDR3 contains 16 residues. This CDR3 is CASSIGADRSNQPQHF. CDR3 DNA: TGTGCCAGTAGTATAGGGGCTGACAGGAGCAATCAGCCCCAGCATTTT.

This chain uses TRBV4-3 with TRBJ2-1; D perhaps matches TRBD1 (6 bases). This CDR3 is built from 16 residues. Germline V CDR1 and CDR2: LGHNA, YSLEER. The V and J ends lost 3 bases and 6 bases respectively, with 18 bases between them. CDR3 coding DNA: TGCGCCAGCAGCCACAGTCCGGGACATAACATCAATGAGCAGTTCTTC. This translates into CASSHSPGHNINEQFF.

This sequence joins TRBV18 and TRBJ1-1; D gene unclear. Germline V gives CDR1 KGHSH, CDR2 LQKENI. Trimming cost V 3 bases and J 1 base, with 9 bases left between them. The CDR3 sequence is 14 residues long. CDR3 region: CASSPDGENTEAFF. The CDR3 DNA sequence: TGTGCCAGCTCACCCGACGGGGAGAACACTGAAGCTTTCTTT.

The CDR3 coding sequence is TGTGCCACCACCATGGGGGGGTTCGGGGAGACCCAGTACTTC. Its protein product is CATTMGGFGETQYF. This chain uses TRBV19 with TRBJ2-5; TRBD2 matches at 7 bases. The CDR3 has 14 residues. The J segment lost 5 bases and the V segment lost 10 bases, leaving 13 bases of the junction unmatched. The V gene's germline CDR1 is LNHDA and CDR2 SQIVND (reference sequence).

The V and J genes are TRBV10-3 and TRBJ1-2; 8 nucleotides line up with TRBD1. The V segment lost 4 bases and the J segment 2 bases; nucleotides outside the gene matches: 3. Per germline, CDR1 ENHRY and CDR2 SYGVKD. There are 14 residues in the CDR3. The CDR3 reads CAISAQGDNYGYTF. The CDR3 nucleotides are TGTGCCATCAGTGCACAGGGGGACAACTATGGCTACACCTTC.

The chain uses TRBV30 and TRBJ2-5, with D possibly TRBD2 on 6 matching bases. The CDR3 consists of 11 residues. The germline V and J ends were trimmed by 4 bases and 3 bases, with 6 bases remaining between them. Germline V lookup: CDR1 GTSNPN, CDR2 SVGIG (reference sequence). DNA of the CDR3: TGTGCCTGGACTAGCGAAGAGACCCAGTACTTC. This sequence encodes CAWTSEETQYF. The full variable domain, its missing parts supplied by reference TRBV30 and TRBJ2-5, is SQTIHQWPATLVQPVGSPLSLECTVEGTSNPNLYWYRQAAGRGLQLLFYSVGIGQISSEVPQNLSASRPQDRQFILSSKKLLLSDSGFYLCAWTSEETQYFGPGTRLLVL.

In this sample, this clone turned up a few times. The chain employs TRBV7-3 and TRBJ1-1; D might be TRBD1 (6 bases). The CDR3 extends over 12 amino acids. Trimming removed 5 bases at V and 5 bases at J, with 9 bases between. Germline values: CDR1 SGHTA, CDR2 FQGTGA. CDR3 sequence reads: CASSPQGTEAFF. The CDR3 nucleotides are TGTGCCAGCAGCCCACAGGGAACTGAAGCTTTCTTT.

The V gene is TRBV5-8, the J gene TRBJ2-1; 7 bases line up with TRBD1. V lost 0 bases, J lost 4 bases, and 4 bases stayed unmatched. CDR1 is SGHTS, CDR2 YDEGEE, per germline. This CDR3 comprises 15 residues. CDR3 bases: TGTGCCAGCAGCTTGGACAGGGGTGGGTACAATGAGCAGTTCTTC. Translation: CASSLDRGGYNEQFF.

The chain has TRBV5-1 and TRBJ1-2; maybe TRBD1 (5 bases). This CDR3 has 14 amino acids. Germline CDR1 SGHRS, CDR2 YFSETQ. Trimming left V 0 bases short and J 6 bases short, with 12 bases between. The CDR3 protein is CASSLVAGRDGYTF. CDR3 coding DNA: TGCGCCAGCAGCTTGGTCGCAGGGCGAGATGGCTACACCTTC.

CDR3 sequence reads: CSGRGGNRDTEAFF. In DNA form, the CDR3 reads TGCAGCGGAAGAGGAGGAAACAGGGACACTGAAGCTTTCTTT. The chain uses TRBV29-1 and TRBJ1-1, with TRBD1 as a possible D gene (6 bases). V was trimmed by 7 bases and J by 3 bases, leaving 18 bases between them. The germline gives CDR1 SQVTM, CDR2 ANQGSEA. The CDR3 runs 14 residues.

V and J are TRBV30 and TRBJ1-1; D ambiguous. Germline-derived CDR1 and CDR2 are GTSNPN and SVGIG (reference sequence). The V end was cut by 4 bases, the J end by 1 base, with 7 bases between. The CDR3 is 12 amino acids. This chain's CDR3 is CAWKAWNTEAFF. The DNA of the CDR3 is TGTGCCTGGAAAGCCTGGAACACTGAAGCTTTCTTT.

V usage is TRBV18 and J usage is TRBJ2-2; 8 positions agree with TRBD2. The CDR3 runs to 17 residues. CDR1 KGHSH and CDR2 LQKENI come from the germline V gene. The junction had 7 bases not matched to a gene; V was cut back by 2 bases and J by 2 bases. CDR3 nucleotides: TGTGCCAGCTCACCATCTCAAGCGGGGGTAAACACCGGGGAGCTGTTTTTT. This translates into CASSPSQAGVNTGELFF.

This clone is a singleton in its sample. The CDR3 here is CASSMASGSSGNTIYF. The CDR3 DNA reads as TGTGCCAGTAGTATGGCGAGCGGCAGCTCTGGAAACACCATATATTTT. V and J are TRBV19 and TRBJ1-3; no reliable D call. The germline CDR1 and CDR2 sequences are LNHDA and SQIVND (reference sequence). The CDR3 contains 16 residues. Between the trimmed V and J ends, which lost 3 bases and 0 bases, there was a span of 12 bases.